These T cell receptor beta chains were read from a single sample in a study of T cells in Graves' hyperthyroidism and ophthalmopathy. TCRdb reprocessed the multiplex PCR reads via MiXCR and lists one record per CDR3 protein. The sample carries 600,000 or so distinct CDR3 sequences, roughly 14% recorded once. The sample taken for sequencing was blood. These receptors all come from a woman between 45 and 65 years old with Graves' ophthalmopathy. Both conserved end residues are part of each CDR3. D genes are given only for firm matches. The size of a clone is reported for some rows only, either as once, few or many, or as a class for expanded clones.

CDR3 protein | CDR3 DNA | D gene | clone size | J gene | V gene
CASSQDGGRARDTQYF | TGTGCCAGCAGCCAAGACGGCGGGAGGGCACGCGATACGCAGTATTTT | - | many | TRBJ2-3 | TRBV3-2
CAISAGGSGEKLFF | TGTGCCATCAGTGCCGGGGGCTCAGGCGAAAAACTGTTTTTT | - | - | TRBJ1-4 | TRBV10-3
CASKTGAGNTIYF | TGTGCCAGCAAAACAGGGGCTGGAAACACCATATATTTT | TRBD1 | - | TRBJ1-3 | TRBV7-9
CASSTGQTDTQYF | TGCGCCAGCAGCACCGGACAGACAGATACGCAGTATTTT | - | - | TRBJ2-3 | TRBV5-1
CASTLGTGGETQYF | TGTGCCAGCACCTTAGGGACAGGGGGAGAGACCCAGTACTTC | TRBD1 | many | TRBJ2-5 | TRBV28
CASSPDAGFAFF | TGCGCCAGCAGCCCAGATGCGGGATTTGCTTTCTTT | - | few | TRBJ1-1 | TRBV5-1
CASILGGVVGKSGTEAFF | TGTGCCAGCATCCTCGGGGGGGTAGTGGGGAAGAGTGGGACTGAAGCTTTCTTT | - | many | TRBJ1-1 | TRBV12-3/TRBV12-4
CASSFSSGVNEQFF | TGTGCCAGCAGTTTCTCTTCAGGGGTCAATGAGCAGTTCTTC | - | many | TRBJ2-1 | TRBV28
CATSEDRVGGELFF | TGTGCCACCAGTGAGGACAGGGTAGGCGGGGAGCTGTTTTTT | TRBD1 | many | TRBJ2-2 | TRBV24-1
CSASKGADQPQHF | TGCAGTGCTAGTAAGGGGGCTGATCAGCCCCAGCATTTT | TRBD1 | - | TRBJ1-5 | TRBV20-1
CASSVLAGAYYEQYF | TGTGCCAGCAGTGTCCTAGCGGGAGCATACTACGAGCAGTACTTC | TRBD2 | - | TRBJ2-7 | TRBV27
CSAHTLLSSGDYNEQFF | TGCAGTGCTCACACCCTATTATCTAGCGGGGATTACAATGAGCAGTTCTTC | TRBD2 | many | TRBJ2-1 | TRBV20-1
CASNPNPGSGRSYEQYF | TGCGCCAGCAACCCGAACCCGGGGAGCGGGAGGTCCTACGAGCAGTACTTC | TRBD2 | - | TRBJ2-7 | TRBV4-1
CASSPDSGGIREQYF | TGTGCCAGCAGCCCGGACAGTGGAGGGATTCGGGAGCAGTACTTC | - | many | TRBJ2-7 | TRBV6-1
CASSLVGRGNGYTF | TGCGCCAGCAGCTTGGTTGGGCGTGGCAATGGCTACACCTTC | - | many | TRBJ1-2 | TRBV5-1
CASSLGDRGKVSGELFF | TGTGCCAGCAGCTTAGGGGACAGGGGCAAAGTTTCCGGGGAGCTGTTTTTT | TRBD1 | few | TRBJ2-2 | TRBV11-1
CASSDRPGVRQFF | TGTGCCAGTAGTGATCGCCCCGGGGTGCGGCAGTTCTTC | - | - | TRBJ2-1 | TRBV19
CASSGVAGIREQYF | TGTGCCAGCAGTGGGGTGGCAGGGATAAGGGAGCAGTACTTC | - | many | TRBJ2-7 | TRBV2
CASSLGSGTPADTQYF | TGTGCCAGCAGCTTAGGTAGCGGGACTCCGGCAGATACGCAGTATTTT | TRBD2 | few | TRBJ2-3 | TRBV9
CASSLPGTSGRYEQYF | TGTGCCAGCAGTTTACCCGGGACTAGCGGGAGGTACGAGCAGTACTTC | TRBD2 | many | TRBJ2-7 | TRBV28
CSARDIRGGLAGGNEQFF | TGCAGTGCTAGAGATATAAGGGGGGGACTAGCGGGAGGAAATGAGCAGTTCTTC | TRBD2 | few | TRBJ2-1 | TRBV20-1
CASRPGVGASTDTQYF | TGTGCCAGTAGACCCGGAGTAGGTGCTAGCACAGATACGCAGTATTTT | - | - | TRBJ2-3 | TRBV19
CASSFSMGREDDQPQHF | TGTGCCAGCAGTTTTAGTATGGGCAGGGAGGATGATCAGCCCCAGCATTTT | - | few | TRBJ1-5 | TRBV28
CASNPGQNYEQYF | TGTGCCAGCAACCCGGGACAGAACTACGAGCAGTACTTC | TRBD1 | many | TRBJ2-7 | TRBV6-1